This passage covers 6 T cell receptor beta chains from one sample sequenced in a study of tumor and adjacent non-tumor tissue in lung cancer. This sample's RNA came from whole unsorted tissue. A modified ARM-PCR protocol with three rounds of nested PCR amplified TCRbeta. Using its own MiXCR run on the multiplex PCR reads, TCRdb lists one record per CDR3 protein. Of approximately 79,000 distinct CDR3 sequences listed, around two thirds are singletons. The sequenced sample consisted of lung tumor tissue. Receptors were obtained from a man aged 65 to 85 with non-small cell lung cancer.

About this clonotype itself: At one of its ends the junction is not consistent with the germline gene, which may arise from a read error. V is TRBV29-1 and J is TRBJ2-5; no definite D call. There are 12 residues in the CDR3. From germline, CDR1 is SQVTM and CDR2 ANQGSEA. The CDR3 DNA follows: TGCAGCGTTCGGCAGGACCTGGAGATCCAGTACTTC. Its translation: CSVRQDLEIQYF. The full variable domain, completed using reference TRBV29-1 and TRBJ2-5, is SAVISQKPSRDICQRGTSLTIQCQVDSQVTMMFWYRQQPGQSLTLIATANQGSEATYESGFVIDKFPISRPNLTFSTLTVSNMSPEDSSIYLCSVRQDLEIQYFGPGTRLLVL.

A remark on this clonotype: This is likely a read error, given that the CDR3 carries no conserved phenylalanine or tryptophan at its end. The chain combines TRBV11-2 with TRBJ2-5, with TRBD2 matching over 9 bases. Unmatched junction bases numbered 5, after V lost 2 bases and J lost 4 bases. This CDR3 region has 15 residues. CDR1 and CDR2 from the germline V gene are SGHAT and FQNNGV. Here the CDR3 reads CASSLSGLARETQYL. CDR3 nucleotides: TGTGCCAGCAGCTTATCTGGACTAGCGAGAGAGACCCAGTACCTA.

This clonotype was counted only a few times. This could be a read error, since a much larger clone is one nucleotide away. V gene TRBV10-3 combines with J gene TRBJ2-7; D is perhaps TRBD1 (6 bases). CDR1 is ENHRY and CDR2 is SYGVKD in the germline V gene. The CDR3 extends over 12 amino acids. CDR3 in DNA: TGTGTCATCAGGGGCCGGGACTACGAGCAGTACTTC. The encoded protein is CVIRGRDYEQYF.

Many counts were recorded for this clonotype. V is TRBV20-1 and J is TRBJ2-1; 7 bases agree with TRBD1. Germline V lookup: CDR1 DFQATT, CDR2 SNEGSKA (reference sequence). This CDR3 spans 15 amino acids. Trimming removed 5 bases from V and 8 bases from J; junction bases left unmatched: 15. CDR3 sequence reads: CSASYRQGPFDEQFF. DNA for the CDR3: TGCAGTGCTTCTTATAGACAGGGACCCTTCGATGAGCAGTTCTTC.

This clonotype has a count of ten or more. The CDR3 nucleotides are TGCGCCAGCAGCCATTTAAGAGGCGAGCAGTACTTC. Translated, it gives CASSHLRGEQYF. The J gene is TRBJ2-7, the V gene TRBV4-1; D gene uncertain. This CDR3 spans 12 amino acids. From germline, CDR1 is MGHRA and CDR2 YSYEKL. V was cut by 3 bases and J by 6 bases, with 9 bases left in between.

V is TRBV21-1 and J is TRBJ2-7; the DNA was not compared with TRBD2, the D call given in the table. TRBV21-1 is a known pseudogene. The CDR3 consists of 17 residues. The CDR3 loop is CVSSKLVLGGSHDPQYF. Written as DNA, the CDR3 is TGTGTCAGCAGCAAATTAGTCCTAGGAGGTTCCCACGACCCGCAGTACTTC.